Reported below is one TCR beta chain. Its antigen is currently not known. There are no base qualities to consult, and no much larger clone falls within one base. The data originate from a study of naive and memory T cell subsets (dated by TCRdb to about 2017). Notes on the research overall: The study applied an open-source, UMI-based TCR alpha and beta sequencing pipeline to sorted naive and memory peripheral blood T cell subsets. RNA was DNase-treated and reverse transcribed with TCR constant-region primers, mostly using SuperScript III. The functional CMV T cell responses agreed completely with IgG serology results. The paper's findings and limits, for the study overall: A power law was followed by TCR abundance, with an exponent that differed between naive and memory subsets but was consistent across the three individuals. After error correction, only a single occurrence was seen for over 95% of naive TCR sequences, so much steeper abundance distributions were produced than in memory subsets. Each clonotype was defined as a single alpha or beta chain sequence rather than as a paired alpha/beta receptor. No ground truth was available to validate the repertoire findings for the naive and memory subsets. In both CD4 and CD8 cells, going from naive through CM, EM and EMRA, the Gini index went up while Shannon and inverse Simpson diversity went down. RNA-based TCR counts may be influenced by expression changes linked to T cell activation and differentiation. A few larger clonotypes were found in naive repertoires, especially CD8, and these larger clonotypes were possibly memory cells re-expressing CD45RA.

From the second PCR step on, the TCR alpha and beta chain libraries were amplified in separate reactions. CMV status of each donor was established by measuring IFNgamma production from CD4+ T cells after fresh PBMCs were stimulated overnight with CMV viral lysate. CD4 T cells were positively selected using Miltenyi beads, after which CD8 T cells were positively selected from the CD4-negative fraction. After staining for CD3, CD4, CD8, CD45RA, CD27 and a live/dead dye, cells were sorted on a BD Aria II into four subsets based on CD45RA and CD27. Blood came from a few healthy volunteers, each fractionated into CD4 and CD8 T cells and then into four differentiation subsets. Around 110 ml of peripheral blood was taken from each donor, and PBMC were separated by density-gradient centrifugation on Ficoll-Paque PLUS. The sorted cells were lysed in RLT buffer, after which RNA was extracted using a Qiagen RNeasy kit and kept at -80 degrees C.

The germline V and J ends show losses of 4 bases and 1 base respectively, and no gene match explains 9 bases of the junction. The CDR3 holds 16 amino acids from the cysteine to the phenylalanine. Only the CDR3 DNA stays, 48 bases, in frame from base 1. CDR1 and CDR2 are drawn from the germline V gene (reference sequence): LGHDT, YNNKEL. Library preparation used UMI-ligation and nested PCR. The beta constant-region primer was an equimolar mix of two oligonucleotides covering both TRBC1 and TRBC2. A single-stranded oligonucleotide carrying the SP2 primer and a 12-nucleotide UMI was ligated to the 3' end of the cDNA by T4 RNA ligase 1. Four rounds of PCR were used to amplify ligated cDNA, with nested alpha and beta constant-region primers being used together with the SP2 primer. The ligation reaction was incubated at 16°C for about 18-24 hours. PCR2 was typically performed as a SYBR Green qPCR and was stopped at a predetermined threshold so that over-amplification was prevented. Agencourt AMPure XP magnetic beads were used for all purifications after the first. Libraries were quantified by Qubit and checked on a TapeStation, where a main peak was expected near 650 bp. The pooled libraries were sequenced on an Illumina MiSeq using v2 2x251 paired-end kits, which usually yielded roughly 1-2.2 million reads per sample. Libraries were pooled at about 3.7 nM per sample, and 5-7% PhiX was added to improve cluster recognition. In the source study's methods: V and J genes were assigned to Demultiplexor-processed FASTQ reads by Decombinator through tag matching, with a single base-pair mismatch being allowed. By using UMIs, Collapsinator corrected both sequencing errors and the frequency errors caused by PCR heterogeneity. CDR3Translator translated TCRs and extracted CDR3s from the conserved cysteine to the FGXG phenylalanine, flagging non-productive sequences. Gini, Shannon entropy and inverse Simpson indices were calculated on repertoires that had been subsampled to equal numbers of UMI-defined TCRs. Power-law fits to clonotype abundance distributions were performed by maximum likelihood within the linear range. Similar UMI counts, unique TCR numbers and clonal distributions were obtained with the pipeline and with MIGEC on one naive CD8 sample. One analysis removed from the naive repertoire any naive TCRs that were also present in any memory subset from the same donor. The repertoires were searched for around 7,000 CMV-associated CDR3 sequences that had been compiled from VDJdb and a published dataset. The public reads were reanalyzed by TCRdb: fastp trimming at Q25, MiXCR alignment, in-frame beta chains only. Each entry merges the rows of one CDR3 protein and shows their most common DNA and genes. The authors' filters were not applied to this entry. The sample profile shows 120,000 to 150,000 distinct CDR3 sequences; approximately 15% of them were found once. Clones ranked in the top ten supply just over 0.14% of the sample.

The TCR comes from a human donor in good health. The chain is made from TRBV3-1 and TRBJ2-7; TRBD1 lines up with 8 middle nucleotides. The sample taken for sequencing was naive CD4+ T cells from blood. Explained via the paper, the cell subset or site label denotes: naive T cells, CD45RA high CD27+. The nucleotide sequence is TGTGCCAGCAGCCGGACAGGGTTCAAACTTTCCTACGAGCAGTACTTC. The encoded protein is CASSRTGFKLSYEQYF.